This T cell receptor (beta chain) is from a study of blood T cell repertoires in COVID-19. About the research overall: Some COVID-19 samples were acute and others convalescent; all came from the United States, Italy and Spain.

The CDR3 runs 17 residues. In germline, CDR1 is MGHRA, CDR2 YSYEKL. V lost 1 base and J lost 4; bases outside the gene matches: 11. Study processing details: Amplification of reference gene primers provided the estimated nucleated cell counts. The data were produced by immunoSEQ multiplex PCR, yet TCRdb's version contains in-frame clones alone and is incomplete. V and J calls and clone size follow that table, whereas D and trimming were derived from the DNA. The sample has 55,000 to 80,000 clones, around nine tenths seen once; the top ten hold 5.5% to 6.5%. This TCR was sampled from a human donor in a cohort sampled during active COVID-19. The chain joins TRBV4-1 to TRBJ2-5; 8 positions agree with TRBD2. The source material was peripheral blood. Written as DNA, the CDR3 is TGCGCCAGCAGCCAAGGCCGGAGTGCGGGGGGTCGAGAGACCCAGTACTTC. This translates into CASSQGRSAGGRETQYF.